One sample yielded the 26 T cell receptor beta chains listed below, sequenced in a study of blood T cell repertoires in COVID-19. Data came from immunoSEQ multiplex PCR; TCRdb stores just in-frame clones and leaves some out. Of 200,000 or so clones listed, 83% are singletons. Sequencing used peripheral blood. The origin of the receptors is a woman aged 40 to 50 with acute or convalescent COVID-19.

Here the CDR3 DNA reads TGCGCCAGCAGCTTGTCGAGGGTAGGGACTGAAGCTTTCTTT. Its protein product is CASSLSRVGTEAFF. The V gene is TRBV5-1, the J gene TRBJ1-1; no firm D call. V lost 1 base, J lost 5 bases, and 12 bases lay in between. This CDR3 is 14 amino acids long. Germline V CDR1 and CDR2: SGHRS, YFSETQ.

The genes are TRBV6-5 and TRBJ2-2; TRBD1 is a possible D gene (6 bases). This CDR3 is built from 16 residues. V lost 4 bases and J lost 2, with 14 bases in between. Germline CDR1 is MNHEY and CDR2 is SVGAGI. CDR3 in DNA: TGTGCCAGCAGTTCCCGGGACAAAGGCAACACCGGGGAGCTGTTTTTT. Its translation: CASSSRDKGNTGELFF.

This clone is a singleton in its sample. The DNA for the CDR3 is TGTGCCAGCAGCCTACCATTGGGCGATGAGCAGTTCTTC. Amino acids: CASSLPLGDEQFF. This rearrangement joins TRBV3-1 (or the pseudogene TRBV3-2) to TRBJ2-1, with no clear D. This CDR3 is 13 amino acids long. CDR1 is LGHDT, CDR2 YNNKEL, per germline (reference sequence). V was clipped by 4 bases and J by 8 bases, with 12 bases between them.

This chain joins TRBV7-7 and TRBJ2-1; TRBD2 agrees at 10 bases. This CDR3 comprises 17 residues. Per the germline V gene, CDR1 is SSHAT and CDR2 is FNYEAQ (reference sequence). With V trimmed by 2 bases and J by 0 bases, 4 bases remained unmatched. The CDR3 protein is CASSLLAGVSSYNEQFF. CDR3 nucleotide sequence: TGTGCCAGCAGCTTACTAGCGGGAGTCAGCTCCTACAATGAGCAGTTCTTC.

In its sample, this clone was seen a few times. The same CDR3 also results from other DNA sequences found in this sample. The chain has TRBV11-3 and TRBJ2-1; 11 positions match TRBD1. The CDR3 has 16 residues. Germline lookup yields CDR1 SGHNT and CDR2 YENEEA. Trimming at V came to 1 base and at J to 6 bases, leaving 5 bases not matched to a gene. CDR3 in DNA: TGTGCCAGCAGCTTAGGAGGGACAGGGGGGGGCAATGAGCAGTTCTTC. Amino acid sequence: CASSLGGTGGGNEQFF.

CDR3 sequence reads: CAWSRCNTEAFF. CDR3 nucleotide sequence: TGTGCCTGGAGTCGGTGTAACACTGAAGCTTTCTTT. The chain uses TRBV30 and TRBJ1-1, with D unclear. Trimming removed 2 bases from V and 2 bases from J, with 6 bases in between. The CDR3 length is 12 residues. Germline values: CDR1 GTSNPN, CDR2 SVGIG (reference sequence). The whole variable domain, filled in from reference TRBV30 and TRBJ1-1, reads SQTIHQWPATLVQPVGSPLSLECTVEGTSNPNLYWYRQAAGRGLQLLFYSVGIGQISSEVPQNLSASRPQDRQFILSSKKLLLSDSGFYLCAWSRCNTEAFFGQGTRLTVV.

The rearrangement joins TRBV6-6 to TRBJ1-4; D unclear. CDR3 length equals 13 residues. Germline V gene sequence: CDR1 MNHNY, CDR2 SVGAGI (reference sequence). Trimming stripped 8 bases from V and 0 bases from J, with 7 bases between. CDR3 DNA sequence: TGTGCCAGCGGTGGAGCAACTAATGAAAAACTGTTTTTT. Protein sequence: CASGGATNEKLFF.

V gene TRBV6-1 combines with J gene TRBJ2-1, with a tentative D call TRBD2 (5 bases). The CDR3 loop spans 13 amino acids. V lost 2 bases, J lost 11 bases, and 13 bases lay in between. The germline V gene encodes CDR1 MNHNS and CDR2 SASEGT. The CDR3 sequence: CASSETVREKQFF. The CDR3 DNA follows: TGTGCCAGCAGTGAAACCGTGAGGGAGAAGCAGTTCTTC.

The rearrangement uses TRBV19 and TRBJ1-1, with D unresolved. CDR1 is LNHDA and CDR2 is SQIVND in the germline V gene (reference sequence). This CDR3 region has 13 residues. Between the trimmed V and J ends, which lost 3 bases and 2 bases, there was a span of 7 bases. CDR3 nucleotides: TGTGCCAGTAGTATCAATTTTAACACTGAAGCTTTCTTT. Translating gives CASSINFNTEAFF.

The chain uses TRBV5-4 and TRBJ2-7; 7 nucleotides match TRBD2. The CDR3 runs to 14 residues. With 4 bases clipped from V and 0 bases from J, the junction kept 4 bases outside the gene matches. CDR1 and CDR2 from the germline V gene are SGHNT and YYREEE (reference sequence). This CDR3 reads CASSGRGSSYEQYF. The CDR3 DNA follows: TGTGCCAGCAGCGGGCGGGGGAGCTCCTACGAGCAGTACTTC.

The V and J genes are TRBV27 and TRBJ2-2; TRBD2 is a possible D gene (6 bases). Per the germline V gene, CDR1 is MNHEY and CDR2 is SMNVEV (reference sequence). CDR3 length equals 14 residues. The V and J ends lost 5 bases and 2 bases respectively, with 9 bases between them. The CDR3 nucleotides are TGTGCCAGCAGTCCGGGAGTTAACACCGGGGAGCTGTTTTTT. It is translated as CASSPGVNTGELFF.

The rearrangement uses TRBV5-1 and TRBJ1-6; D unclear. The CDR3 has 15 residues. CDR1 is SGHRS and CDR2 is YFSETQ in the germline V gene. Trimming stripped 0 bases from V and 10 bases from J, with 14 bases between. The DNA of the CDR3 is TGCGCCAGCAGCTTGGCAAAGGAGACCGGATCACCCCTCCACTTT. This translates into CASSLAKETGSPLHF.

The V call is TRBV25-1, the J call TRBJ2-7; TRBD2 matches at 10 bases. V was pared by 8 bases and J by 7 bases, with 5 bases of the junction left unmatched. The CDR3 consists of 12 residues. CDR1 MGHDK and CDR2 SYGVNS come from the germline V gene. The DNA of the CDR3 is TGTGCCAGCCGCCTAGCGGGAGAGGAGCAGTACTTC. Translating gives CASRLAGEEQYF.

This rearrangement joins TRBV29-1 to TRBJ2-7; 8 bases are shared with TRBD1. J gave up 1 base and V 3 bases, and 2 bases lay outside the gene matches. Germline values: CDR1 SQVTM, CDR2 ANQGSEA. This CDR3 comprises 13 residues. The CDR3 DNA reads TGCAGCGTTGAGGGGGACAGGTCCTACGAGCAGTACTTC. Amino acid sequence: CSVEGDRSYEQYF.

In its sample, this clone was seen a few times. The chain employs TRBV7-9 and TRBJ1-1; 11 nucleotides agree with TRBD1. J gave up 4 bases and V 4 bases, and 5 bases lay outside the gene matches. The germline V gene has CDR1 SEHNR and CDR2 FQNEAQ (reference sequence). The CDR3 is 15 amino acids. The CDR3 loop is CASSYPGQGVTEAFF. The CDR3 nucleotides are TGTGCCAGCAGCTACCCGGGACAGGGGGTCACTGAAGCTTTCTTT.

The chain carries TRBV10-3 and TRBJ2-7; the match to TRBD1 covers 10 bases. CDR3 length equals 15 residues. CDR1 and CDR2 from the germline V gene are ENHRY and SYGVKD. The ends lost 2 bases at V and 5 bases at J; junction bases unmatched: 6. CDR3 amino acids: CAISEGTGAIHEQYF. CDR3 in DNA: TGTGCCATCAGTGAGGGGACAGGGGCTATCCACGAGCAGTACTTC.

The chain couples TRBV28 to TRBJ1-6, with 12 bases aligning to TRBD1. The CDR3 is made up of 15 amino acids. The V and J ends lost 6 bases and 10 bases, in that order; junction bases with no gene match: 7. The germline gives CDR1 MDHEN, CDR2 SYDVKM. CDR3 region: CASRHGTGGNSPLHF. CDR3 DNA sequence: TGTGCCAGCAGGCACGGGACAGGGGGCAACTCACCCCTCCACTTT.

The rearrangement links TRBV18 to TRBJ2-7; D possibly corresponds to TRBD2 (6 bases). This CDR3 contains 16 residues. Per the germline V gene, CDR1 is KGHSH and CDR2 is LQKENI. V lost 0 bases and J lost 2, with 14 bases in between. The DNA of the CDR3 is TGTGCCAGCTCACCACCGGGGGGATACCCTACCTACGAGCAGTACTTC. This sequence encodes CASSPPGGYPTYEQYF.

The chain is built from TRBV6-1 and TRBJ1-4, with D possibly matching TRBD1 (6 bases). The CDR3 is 15 residues long. V gave up 3 bases and J gave up 4 bases, with 12 bases separating them. Germline CDR1 is MNHNS and CDR2 is SASEGT. In DNA, the CDR3 is TGTGCCAGCAGTGACCGGACAGCCCATAATGAAAAACTGTTTTTT. It codes for CASSDRTAHNEKLFF.

CDR3 sequence reads: CASSRGAGTATYEQYF. For the CDR3, the DNA is TGTGCCAGCAGTCGCGGGGCGGGGACAGCGACCTACGAGCAGTACTTC. The J gene is TRBJ2-7, the V gene TRBV13, with D perhaps TRBD1 (7 bases). V was cut by 6 bases and J by 2 bases, with 20 bases left in between. The germline gives CDR1 PRHDT, CDR2 FYEKMQ (reference sequence). CDR3 size: 16 residues.

V and J are TRBV4-2 and TRBJ2-1; TRBD2 agrees at 7 bases. The CDR3 spans 16 residues. Germline V gives CDR1 LGHNA, CDR2 YNFKEQ. Trimming took 4 bases from V and 4 from J; bases not matched to a gene: 10. CDR3 residues: CASSPHDGGSYNEQFF. In DNA form, the CDR3 reads TGTGCCAGCAGCCCCCACGACGGGGGGTCTTACAATGAGCAGTTCTTC.

This clone has only one observation. The V and J genes are TRBV5-5 and TRBJ2-5, with 10 bases that match TRBD1. The CDR3 loop spans 16 amino acids. Trimming took 0 bases from V and 5 from J; bases not matched to a gene: 7. Germline V gene sequence: CDR1 SGHKS, CDR2 YYEKEE (reference sequence). The CDR3 DNA is TGTGCCAGCAGCTTGGGACAGGGGGCCGTGGGGGAGACCCAGTACTTC. This translates into CASSLGQGAVGETQYF.

The genes are TRBV15 and TRBJ1-5; 7 bases fit TRBD1. Germline-derived CDR1 and CDR2 are LNHNV and YYDKDF (reference sequence). V shed 1 base, J shed 0 bases, and the junction held 6 bases outside the gene matches. This CDR3 has 17 residues. The CDR3 nucleotides are TGTGCCACCAGCAGAGGAGTGGGACAGCATAGCAATCAGCCCCAGCATTTT. Translated: CATSRGVGQHSNQPQHF.

The V call is TRBV6-5, the J call TRBJ1-6; D perhaps matches TRBD1 (5 bases). CDR1 and CDR2 (germline): MNHEY, SVGAGI. This CDR3 is built from 15 residues. V dropped 7 bases and J dropped 6 bases, with 16 bases sitting between them. CDR3 in DNA: TGTGCCAGCATCCAACGGGGGGAAAGTAATTCACCCCTCCACTTT. Protein product: CASIQRGESNSPLHF.

The chain has TRBV6-6 and TRBJ2-7, with TRBD2 identical over 9 bases. Looked up from germline, CDR1 is MNHNY and CDR2 is SVGAGI (reference sequence). The CDR3 runs 14 residues. V dropped 9 bases and J dropped 2; count of bases not matched to a gene: 8. CDR3: CASTLAGFAYEQYF. The CDR3 region has the DNA TGTGCCAGTACACTAGCGGGTTTCGCCTACGAGCAGTACTTC.

The chain has TRBV18 and TRBJ2-5; TRBD2 matches 11 bases. The CDR3 consists of 14 residues. From germline, CDR1 is KGHSH and CDR2 LQKENI. The V segment lost 3 bases and the J segment 4 bases; nucleotides outside the gene matches: 1. CDR3 DNA: TGTGCCAGCTCACCGGGGACTAGCGGAGAGACCCAGTACTTC. Protein sequence: CASSPGTSGETQYF.